Listed below are T cell receptor beta chains from one sample, sequenced in a study of shared clonotypes between healthy human individuals. Profiled with immunoSEQ multiplex PCR; TCRdb holds only in-frame clones, not every one. The table includes about 2.2 million clones, approximately 92% detected once. The material sequenced was naive CD8+ T cells from PBMCs. Receptor source: a man aged 18 to 35 in good health. Some clones in this sample may be carry-over from other donors' samples. CDR3s include the opening cysteine and the closing phenylalanine or tryptophan. D genes are given only for firm matches. The listing skips clone size in some rows; elsewhere it reads once, few, many or a size class.

>.|TRBJ2-3|TRBV12-5|TRBD2
TGTGCTAGTGGTTCCTACCCCAGCGGGGGAGGGGATACGCAGTATTTT
CASGSYPSGGGDTQYF
>few|TRBJ1-3|TRBV6-1|.
TGTGCCAGCAGTGTCCGAGCGGCTGCTGGAAACACCATATATTTT
CASSVRAAAGNTIYF
>.|TRBJ2-7|TRBV11-3|.
TGTGCCAGCAGCTTACACAGAGCCTACGAGCAGTACTTC
CASSLHRAYEQYF
>.|TRBJ1-2|TRBV9|.
TGTGCCAGCAGCGTCTCCGGGGGGGTGACGACAGTTGGGAACTATGGCTACACCTTC
CASSVSGGVTTVGNYGYTF
>.|TRBJ1-2|TRBV27|TRBD1
TGTGCCAGCAGTCTCCAGCCGGGACAGGGGGAAGGCTACACCTTC
CASSLQPGQGEGYTF
>.|TRBJ2-1|TRBV28|TRBD2
TGTGCCAGCAGTTATGGGACTAGCTCCTACAATGAGCAGTTCTTC
CASSYGTSSYNEQFF
>.|TRBJ2-7|TRBV7-8|.
TGTGCCAGCAGCCCAGCTAGGGGCAGCGAGCAGTACTTC
CASSPARGSEQYF
>.|TRBJ2-1|TRBV29-1|.
TGCAGCGTTCCCCGGGGCAGGGGTGAGCAGTTCTTC
CSVPRGRGEQFF
>.|TRBJ2-5|TRBV9|.
TGTGCCAGCAGCGCCCCGGGAGCTCGCCAAGAGACCCAGTACTTC
CASSAPGARQETQYF
>.|TRBJ2-7|TRBV4-1|.
TGCGCCAGCAGCCAAGATACGGGAAGGGGCTACGAGCAGTACTTC
CASSQDTGRGYEQYF
>.|TRBJ2-6|TRBV5-1|.
TGCGCCAGCAGCAGAACAGGTTACTCTGGGGCCAACGTCCTGACTTTC
CASSRTGYSGANVLTF
>few|TRBJ1-2|TRBV19|.
TGTGCCAGTACTAGGGAACAGGGCTATGGCTACACCTTC
CASTREQGYGYTF
>.|TRBJ2-7|TRBV7-2|.
TGTGCCAGCAGCTTAACGACTACCCCTCACGAGCAGTACTTC
CASSLTTTPHEQYF
>.|TRBJ2-7|TRBV7-9|.
TGTGCCAGCAGCTTAGAGTCCGGGCCCCTCTCCGAGCAGTACTTC
CASSLESGPLSEQYF
>.|TRBJ2-7|TRBV5-1|TRBD2
TGCGCCAGCAGCACCAGACTAGCGTTCTACGAGCAGTACTTC
CASSTRLAFYEQYF